The 27 T cell receptor beta chains below all came from one sample that was sequenced in a study of response to subunit inactivated influenza vaccine. One entry per CDR3 protein results from TCRdb running MiXCR on the RT-PCR reads. The data hold 630,000 or so distinct CDR3 sequences, with approximately 15% observed a single time. Sequencing was performed on PBMCs from blood, taken 12 days after vaccination. These receptors were obtained from a man between 50 and 59 years old who received an inactivated influenza vaccine.

This clonotype was recorded at least ten times. The gene calls are TRBV5-1 and TRBJ1-5, with D tentatively TRBD1 (6 bases). CDR3 size: 14 residues. The V gene lost 4 bases and the J gene lost 3 bases, with 11 bases spanning the gap. Looked up from germline, CDR1 is SGHRS and CDR2 is YFSETQ. As DNA, the CDR3 is TGCGCCAGCAGCCCGGGACAAGCCAATCAGCCCCAGCATTTT. As protein: CASSPGQANQPQHF.

DNA of the CDR3: TGCAGCGTTGAAGGATTTGAAGGGCACAGGGGATCCACCTACGAGCAGTACTTC. Its protein is CSVEGFEGHRGSTYEQYF. The chain uses TRBV29-1 and TRBJ2-7, with TRBD1 matching 7 bases. Germline lookup yields CDR1 SQVTM and CDR2 ANQGSEA. Trimming cost V 1 base and J 2 bases; bases outside gene matches: 17. This CDR3 is 18 amino acids long.

This clonotype was recorded a few times. The chain joins TRBV12-3 or TRBV12-4 to TRBJ2-5; weak D call: TRBD1 (5 bases). This CDR3 region has 14 residues. V was clipped by 7 bases and J by 6 bases, with 18 bases between them. The CDR3 sequence is CASNLDGAHKTQYF. In DNA form, the CDR3 reads TGTGCCAGCAACCTCGATGGGGCCCATAAGACCCAGTACTTC.

This chain links TRBV20-1 with TRBJ1-2, with D possibly being TRBD1 (5 bases). Trimming shortened V by 0 bases and J by 7 bases, and 18 bases separated the two germline ends. The CDR3 extends over 15 amino acids. Germline loops: CDR1 DFQATT, CDR2 SNEGSKA (reference sequence). The CDR3 nucleotides are TGCAGTGCTAGAGATACTAGAGGGGAAATGGGTGGCTACACCTTC. It is translated as CSARDTRGEMGGYTF.

This rearrangement joins TRBV20-1 to TRBJ2-7; 7 bases agree with TRBD2. J gave up 0 bases and V 7 bases, and 3 bases lay outside the gene matches. The V gene's germline CDR1 is DFQATT and CDR2 SNEGSKA (reference sequence). This CDR3 region has 12 residues. The CDR3 here is CSVSGTSYEQYF. CDR3 nucleotide sequence: TGCAGTGTCAGCGGGACCTCCTACGAGCAGTACTTC.

This clonotype turned up a few times. The rearrangement joins TRBV6-5 to TRBJ2-1; D unclear. This CDR3 contains 14 residues. Deletions cut 2 bases from V and 5 bases from J, with 10 bases between. CDR1 and CDR2 from the germline V gene are MNHEY and SVGAGI. CDR3 region: CASSYEGPHNEQFF. In DNA, the CDR3 is TGTGCCAGCAGTTACGAAGGGCCCCACAATGAGCAGTTCTTC.

This clonotype was seen just once. The chain carries TRBV3-1 and TRBJ2-3, with TRBD2 matching over 14 bases. From germline, CDR1 is LGHDT and CDR2 YNNKEL (reference sequence). The CDR3 is made up of 19 amino acids. V trimming: 3 bases; J trimming: 5 bases; junction bases outside the gene matches: 13. The CDR3 nucleotides read TGTGCCAGCAGCCATGACCCCGGGACTAGCGGGAGTTCGGGAGATACGCAGTATTTT. Its translation is CASSHDPGTSGSSGDTQYF.

This clonotype was found many times. The chain links TRBV30 to TRBJ1-2; possibly TRBD1 for D (5 bases). V was cut by 4 bases and J by 9 bases, with 18 bases left in between. The CDR3 length is 13 residues. Germline-derived CDR1 and CDR2 are GTSNPN and SVGIG (reference sequence). DNA for the CDR3: TGTGCCTGGAAGAACAGGCAGGCCGGCAGCTACACCTTC. Protein product: CAWKNRQAGSYTF.

This clonotype was counted at least ten times. The chain joins TRBV12-3 or TRBV12-4 to TRBJ1-4, with D hard to call. Trimming cost V 8 bases and J 3 bases, with 13 bases left between them. The CDR3 is 14 residues long. CDR3 nucleotides: TGTGCCAGCTTCCGGGCAGGCTCTAATGAAAAACTGTTTTTT. Protein sequence: CASFRAGSNEKLFF.

This clonotype occurred many times. The chain carries TRBV7-2 and TRBJ2-3; TRBD2 matches at 8 bases. V gave up 2 bases and J gave up 1 base; unmatched junction bases: 5. There are 16 residues in the CDR3. Germline-derived CDR1 and CDR2 are SGHTA and FQGNSA. DNA of the CDR3: TGTGCCAGCAGCTTATGGGCTAGCGGGCGCACAGATACGCAGTATTTT. It specifies CASSLWASGRTDTQYF.

This clonotype was counted only a few times. The V call is TRBV6-2 or TRBV6-3, the J call TRBJ1-6; 10 nucleotides agree with TRBD1. The germline V gene encodes CDR1 MNHEY and CDR2 SVGEGT. The ends lost 5 bases at V and 8 bases at J; junction bases unmatched: 9. The CDR3 length is 16 residues. Here the CDR3 reads CASSISGQGFYSPLHF. Here the CDR3 DNA reads TGTGCCAGCAGTATTTCGGGACAGGGGTTTTATTCACCCCTCCACTTT.

This clonotype was found a few times. The rearrangement links TRBV5-6 to TRBJ2-7; tentatively, D is TRBD1 (5 bases). V was trimmed by 5 bases and J by 8 bases, leaving 17 bases between them. The CDR3 runs 13 residues. Germline CDR1 SGHDT, CDR2 YYEEEE. CDR3 coding DNA: TGTGCCAGCAGTATAGGACATACTACGAAGCAGTACTTC. It encodes CASSIGHTTKQYF.

Here the CDR3 DNA reads TGCGCCAGCAGCTGGGGACAGGTGATCACCGGGGAGCTGTTTTTT. Translating gives CASSWGQVITGELFF. The V and J genes are TRBV5-1 and TRBJ2-2; 8 positions match TRBD1. The ends lost 3 bases at V and 4 bases at J; junction bases unmatched: 5. CDR3 length: 15 amino acids. Germline CDR1 reads SGHRS; CDR2 reads YFSETQ.

V gene TRBV5-6 combines with J gene TRBJ2-1; D not certain. Germline CDR1 reads SGHDT; CDR2 reads YYEEEE. V lost 4 bases, J lost 5 bases, and 4 bases lay in between. The CDR3 extends over 11 amino acids. CDR3 coding DNA: TGTGCCAGCAGCGTCCACAATGAGCAGTTCTTC. Translation: CASSVHNEQFF.

The CDR3 region has the DNA TGCAGTGCTAGTGGGACAGGGGTCCATAGCAATCAGCCCCAGCATTTT. Amino acids: CSASGTGVHSNQPQHF. The V gene is TRBV20-1, the J gene TRBJ1-5; 10 bases align to TRBD1. From germline, CDR1 is DFQATT and CDR2 SNEGSKA (reference sequence). The CDR3 loop spans 16 amino acids. J was trimmed by 0 bases and V by 3 bases; bases with no gene match: 5.

This clonotype was seen more than once but under ten times. V gene TRBV20-1 combines with J gene TRBJ1-6, with no clear D. The CDR3 loop spans 15 amino acids. Germline-derived CDR1 and CDR2 are DFQATT and SNEGSKA (reference sequence). Trimming took 3 bases from V and 3 from J, leaving 12 bases between them. In DNA form, the CDR3 reads TGCAGTGCTAGCCGGGGAAACAACTATAATTCACCCCTCCACTTT. Amino acids: CSASRGNNYNSPLHF.

The sample holds a few counts of this clonotype. The chain joins TRBV7-9 to TRBJ1-2; no definite D call. V lost 2 bases to trimming and J lost 8 bases, with 9 bases between them. Germline CDR1 reads SEHNR; CDR2 reads FQNEAQ (reference sequence). The CDR3 totals 12 residues. In DNA, the CDR3 is TGTGCCAGCAGCTTAATTGAGGAGGGCTACACCTTC. Its protein product is CASSLIEEGYTF.

The table lists this clonotype with a few counts. The chain couples TRBV5-1 to TRBJ1-6, with unresolved D. CDR1 is SGHRS and CDR2 is YFSETQ in the germline V gene. The CDR3 contains 13 residues. V was clipped by 5 bases and J by 5 bases, with 8 bases between them. CDR3 protein: CASRTENNSPLHF. For the CDR3, the DNA is TGCGCCAGCAGAACAGAGAATAATTCACCCCTCCACTTT.

The rearrangement uses TRBV20-1 and TRBJ1-5; 8 bases agree with TRBD1. V lost 3 bases, J lost 0 bases, and 1 base stayed unmatched. Looked up from germline, CDR1 is DFQATT and CDR2 is SNEGSKA (reference sequence). This CDR3 region has 14 residues. The CDR3 DNA follows: TGCAGTGCTAGCGACAGGGGTAGCAATCAGCCCCAGCATTTT. This gives the protein CSASDRGSNQPQHF.

This clonotype was recorded a few times. This chain uses TRBV27 with TRBJ2-7, with D possibly TRBD2 on 5 matching bases. The germline V gene has CDR1 MNHEY and CDR2 SMNVEV (reference sequence). The CDR3 is made up of 14 amino acids. V lost 1 base and J 4 bases, leaving 11 bases between the germline ends. The CDR3 loop is CASSLLTRTYEQYF. CDR3 bases: TGTGCCAGCAGTTTATTGACACGGACTTACGAGCAGTACTTC.

The V call is TRBV6-2 or TRBV6-3, the J call TRBJ2-1; D gene uncertain. The CDR3 is 16 amino acids. Germline V CDR1 and CDR2: MNHEY, SVGEGT. The germline V and J ends were trimmed by 3 bases and 5 bases, with 17 bases remaining between them. DNA for the CDR3: TGTGCCAGCAGTTATGGCGTGGAATCCCCTCACAATGAGCAGTTCTTC. Translation: CASSYGVESPHNEQFF.

Notes on this clonotype: Relative to the germline gene, one junction end is altered; a read error may explain this. The CDR3 sequence: CATSRDLDPRETHYF. The DNA for the CDR3 is TGTGCCACCAGCAGAGATCTGGACCCACGGGAGACCCACTACTTC. The chain joins TRBV15 to TRBJ2-5; perhaps TRBD2 as D (6 bases). The CDR3 extends over 15 amino acids. Germline V gene sequence: CDR1 LNHNV, CDR2 YYDKDF (reference sequence).

This rearrangement joins TRBV10-3 to TRBJ2-1, with 8 bases that match TRBD1. After removal of 0 bases from V and 7 bases from J, the junction contained 8 bases not matched to a gene. CDR3 size: 16 residues. CDR1 is ENHRY and CDR2 is SYGVKD in the germline V gene. The CDR3 spells CAISESNTGGGNEQFF. The DNA of the CDR3 is TGTGCCATCAGTGAGTCGAATACAGGGGGTGGTAATGAGCAGTTCTTC.

The chain couples TRBV4-1 to TRBJ2-2; 12 bases fit TRBD2. Trimming cost V 0 bases and J 5 bases; bases outside gene matches: 16. The CDR3 length is 21 residues. Germline V gene lookup returns CDR1 MGHRA and CDR2 YSYEKL. CDR3 in DNA: TGCGCCAGCAGCCAAGATCTGGGACACGGCCGGACTAGCGGGATAACCGGGGAGCTGTTTTTT. Its protein product is CASSQDLGHGRTSGITGELFF.

This clonotype was counted a few times. The CDR3 DNA sequence: TGTGCCAGCAGCCCCGTAACCTCTGGGGCCAACGTCCTGACTTTC. This sequence encodes CASSPVTSGANVLTF. The rearrangement links TRBV2 to TRBJ2-6, with unresolved D. This CDR3 is 15 amino acids long. The V and J ends lost 6 bases and 0 bases respectively, with 9 bases between them. Germline V gives CDR1 SNHLY, CDR2 FYNNEI.

The V call is TRBV7-2, the J call TRBJ1-1; no reliable D call. V lost 1 base to trimming and J lost 4 bases, with 13 bases between them. This CDR3 region has 15 residues. Germline-derived CDR1 and CDR2 are SGHTA and FQGNSA. CDR3 in amino acids: CASSLVAGKSTEAFF. The CDR3 DNA is TGTGCCAGCAGCTTAGTGGCAGGCAAGTCCACTGAAGCTTTCTTT.

A few counts support this clonotype. The V and J genes are TRBV7-2 and TRBJ2-2; D is undetermined. The CDR3 runs 14 residues. The germline V and J ends were trimmed by 2 bases and 8 bases, with 12 bases remaining between them. The germline CDR1 and CDR2 sequences are SGHTA and FQGNSA. In nucleotides, the CDR3 is TGTGCCAGCAGCTTATTACCCAGCTTGGGGGAGCTGTTTTTT. Protein product: CASSLLPSLGELFF.